These 4 T cell receptor beta chains were sequenced from one sample in a study of shared clonotypes between healthy human individuals (dated by TCRdb to about 2020). Receptors were amplified or captured by the immunoSEQ multiplex PCR assay. As stored in TCRdb, this immuneACCESS dataset retains in-frame rearrangements with V and J assigned. A fraction of the clones does not appear; measured against another copy, unresolved V genes explain less than half of the discrepancy, and the remainder lacks a known reason. The sample data list about 560,000 clones, and roughly 79% of these were observed just once. The ten top clones hold around 12% of the sample. Sample: PBMCs. The receptors come from a woman in her forties in good health. Some clones in this sample may be carry-over from other donors' samples.

The chain combines TRBV30 with TRBJ2-5; D might be TRBD2 (5 bases). The J call is doubtful: the DNA matches TRBJ2-7 better. Germline V gives CDR1 GTSNPN, CDR2 SVGIG (reference sequence). The CDR3 extends over 10 amino acids. CDR3 sequence: CASGSYEQYF. In nucleotides, the CDR3 is TGTGCCTCGGGAAGTTACGAGCAGTACTTC.

This clone was seen only a few times. The same CDR3 arises from other DNA sequences in this sample as well. The chain joins TRBV7-2 to TRBJ2-5; D is possibly TRBD1 or TRBD2 (5 bases each). Germline CDR1 is SGHTA and CDR2 is FQGNSA. V was shortened by 5 bases and J by 5 bases, with 15 bases between the two germline ends. CDR3 length: 14 amino acids. The CDR3, as DNA: TGTGCCAGCAGCCTCCGGCAGGGAGCGGAGACCCAGTACTTC. As protein: CASSLRQGAETQYF.

J is TRBJ2-7 and V is TRBV6-1; 7 bases match TRBD2. CDR1 MNHNS and CDR2 SASEGT come from the germline V gene. The CDR3 loop spans 14 amino acids. The V gene end was trimmed by 2 bases and the J gene end by 4 bases; junction bases not matched to a gene: 5. The CDR3 DNA is TGTGCCAGCAGTGAATTGCGGGAGTCTTACGAGCAGTACTTC. Translated, it gives CASSELRESYEQYF.

The chain carries TRBV30 and TRBJ1-4, with a tentative D call TRBD1 (6 bases). Trimming took off 2 bases at V and 8 bases at J, with 21 bases between the two ends. Germline loops: CDR1 GTSNPN, CDR2 SVGIG (reference sequence). The CDR3 is 16 amino acids. CDR3 residues: CAWSPGTQGSREKLFF. In DNA, the CDR3 is TGTGCCTGGAGTCCCGGGACACAAGGCTCCCGCGAAAAACTGTTTTTT.